The 13 T cell receptor beta chains listed next were all sequenced from one sample in a study of T cell repertoires in cytomegalovirus infection (dated by TCRdb to between 2018 and 2020). The treatment or condition label of this sample denotes: in vitro stimulation with specific CMV peptide epitopes to enrich CMV-specific T cells. The instrument given in TCRdb is Illumina HiSeq 1500. TCRdb trimmed public reads at Q25 via fastp, called clones via MiXCR and kept in-frame beta chains. Rows with one shared CDR3 protein collapse into an entry with the most common genes and DNA. For this sample there are about 920,000 distinct CDR3 sequences; around 32% appear just once. The leading ten clones occupy roughly 13% of the sample. These TCRs are of unknown antigen specificity. The sample consisted of cultured CD8+ T cells from PBMCs, taken from culture after CMV antigen stimulation. The receptor source for this set is a human donor in good health (CMV status not recorded). Some clones in this sample may be carry-over from other donors' samples.

The sample holds a few counts of this clonotype. The chain uses TRBV28 and TRBJ2-1, with a possible D match to TRBD1 (5 bases). The CDR3 loop spans 15 amino acids. The V and J ends lost 4 bases and 0 bases respectively, with 10 bases between them. Looked up from germline, CDR1 is MDHEN and CDR2 is SYDVKM. The CDR3: CASSYQGSSYNEQFF. The DNA of the CDR3 is TGTGCCAGCAGTTACCAGGGTTCCTCCTACAATGAGCAGTTCTTC.

V gene TRBV7-9 combines with J gene TRBJ2-3, with 12 bases lining up with TRBD2. From germline, CDR1 is SEHNR and CDR2 FQNEAQ (reference sequence). V lost 1 base, J lost 3 bases, and 5 bases stayed unmatched. This CDR3 comprises 17 residues. The CDR3 coding sequence is TGTGCCAGCAGCTTAGTCCCTAGCGGGGGGGCAACAGATACGCAGTATTTT. As protein: CASSLVPSGGATDTQYF.

As regards this clonotype: This may arise from a read error, as a much more abundant clone is one base away. The chain recombines TRBV7-2 with TRBJ1-1; 12 bases line up with TRBD1. The CDR3 contains 17 residues. Germline CDR1 and CDR2: SGHTA and FQGNSA. The V and J ends lost 1 base and 9 bases, in that order; junction bases with no gene match: 12. The CDR3 loop reads CASSLVPGQGAGTKAFF. CDR3 DNA sequence: TGTGCCAGCAGCTTAGTCCCGGGACAGGGGGCTGGGACTAAAGCTTTCTTT.

This chain links TRBV12-3 or TRBV12-4 with TRBJ1-3; 7 bases agree with TRBD1. Losses at the gene ends were 7 bases for V and 0 bases for J; bases not matched to a gene: 15. The CDR3 covers 18 residues. The CDR3 is CASNLDRVGILSGNTIYF. In DNA form, the CDR3 reads TGTGCCAGCAACCTCGACAGGGTGGGGATCCTCTCTGGAAACACCATATATTTT.

The chain uses TRBV4-2 and TRBJ2-6; D remains unclear. The V end lost 0 bases, the J end lost 0 bases, and 6 bases lay between the germline ends. The CDR3 consists of 16 residues. The germline CDR1 and CDR2 sequences are LGHNA and YNFKEQ. The chain's CDR3 is CASSQDLNSGANVLTF. Written as DNA, the CDR3 is TGTGCCAGCAGCCAAGATTTGAACTCTGGGGCCAACGTCCTGACTTTC.

Many counts were recorded for this clonotype. This rearrangement joins TRBV7-8 to TRBJ2-7, with D possibly TRBD1 on 5 matching bases. The CDR3 spans 15 residues. CDR1 SGHVS and CDR2 FQNEAQ come from the germline V gene. V was trimmed by 2 bases and J by 5 bases, leaving 16 bases between them. CDR3 sequence reads: CASSLSAGQRNEQYV. As DNA, the CDR3 is TGTGCCAGCAGCTTAAGTGCAGGGCAAAGAAACGAGCAGTACGTC.

This clonotype has a count of ten or more. A read error may produce the germline difference seen at one junction end. The CDR3 here is CASSLEWTGRNTGELFF. CDR3 nucleotides: TGTGCTAGCAGCTTAGAGTGGACAGGGCGGAACACCGGGGAGCTGTTTTTT. V and J are TRBV7-7 and TRBJ2-2, with 8 bases fitting TRBD1. Germline lookup yields CDR1 SSHAT and CDR2 FNYEAQ (reference sequence). The CDR3 is 17 amino acids.

This clonotype was recorded a few times. The rearrangement links TRBV6-2 or TRBV6-3 to TRBJ2-1; tentatively, D is TRBD1 (6 bases). The CDR3 has 11 residues. Germline values: CDR1 MNHEY, CDR2 SVGEGT. CDR3 sequence reads: CVSSRGNEQFF. The CDR3 DNA reads as TGTGTCTCGAGCAGGGGCAATGAGCAGTTCTTC.

This clonotype was counted between two and nine times. The rearrangement uses TRBV5-1 and TRBJ2-1, with 10 bases fitting TRBD1. The V gene's germline CDR1 is SGHRS and CDR2 YFSETQ. The CDR3 has 16 amino acids. Trimming cost V 4 bases and J 10 bases; bases outside gene matches: 14. The CDR3 reads CASSRPGQGSGDEQFF. CDR3 nucleotide sequence: TGCGCCAGCAGCCGACCGGGACAGGGGTCGGGCGACGAGCAGTTCTTC.

V is TRBV12-3 or TRBV12-4 and J is TRBJ2-2, with TRBD1 matching 8 bases. The CDR3 has 14 amino acids. Germline trimming cut 4 bases from V and 7 bases from J; bases unmatched to any gene: 5. The CDR3 nucleotides are TGTGCCAGCAGTTCCAGGGGGCGAGGCGGGGAGCTGTTTTTT. This translates into CASSSRGRGGELFF.

This clonotype has a single count. The chain combines TRBV29-1 with TRBJ2-1, with TRBD1 matching 12 bases. CDR3 length: 14 residues. The germline CDR1 and CDR2 sequences are SQVTM and ANQGSEA. V shed 6 bases and J 6 bases; nucleotides not matched to a gene: 6. CDR3 nucleotides: TGCAGCGTGGCGGGACAGGGGGCTGTCAATGAGCAGTTCTTC. Translated, it gives CSVAGQGAVNEQFF.

The chain carries TRBV7-6 and TRBJ1-1, with D perhaps TRBD1 (5 bases). CDR3 length equals 14 residues. Trimming took off 5 bases at V and 6 bases at J, with 16 bases between the two ends. CDR1 is SGHVS, CDR2 FNYEAQ, per germline. The CDR3 here is CASSPRSRVSEAFF. Here the CDR3 DNA reads TGTGCCAGCAGCCCGAGGTCCAGGGTCTCTGAAGCTTTCTTT.

This clonotype showed up many times. The rearrangement joins TRBV12-3 or TRBV12-4 to TRBJ2-1, with 9 bases lining up with TRBD1. V gave up 5 bases and J gave up 8 bases; unmatched junction bases: 7. This CDR3 has 14 amino acids. The CDR3 here is CASSIRDRVDEQFF. The DNA of the CDR3 is TGTGCCAGCAGTATCCGGGACAGGGTCGATGAGCAGTTCTTC.